This TCR beta chain was identified in a study of blood T cell repertoires in COVID-19. Across the study: COVID-19 samples from acute and convalescent phases originated in the United States, Italy and Spain. T cells, B-cell-depleted T cells, or PBMCs provided the cDNA or gDNA that served as material.

Authors' analysis steps: Cell counts per sample came from amplifying reference gene primers. Assay used: immunoSEQ multiplex PCR; TCRdb lists only in-frame clones, some missing. V and J calls and clone size are those listed in that table; D and trimming were worked out from the DNA. The table records about 180,000 clones, about 85% of them present only once. Patients in Seattle were enrolled during active infection, then followed longitudinally. Deletions cut 2 bases from V and 0 bases from J, with 13 bases between. The CDR3 is 16 residues long. Germline lookup yields CDR1 MNHNY and CDR2 SVGAGI (reference sequence).

The chain links TRBV6-6 to TRBJ2-5; D is possibly TRBD1 (6 bases). Sequenced sample: peripheral blood. This receptor was taken from an elderly man with COVID-19, enrolled during active disease. This chain's CDR3 is CASSYLGGEYQETQYF. The CDR3 region has the DNA TGTGCCAGCAGTTACCTAGGGGGAGAGTACCAAGAGACCCAGTACTTC.